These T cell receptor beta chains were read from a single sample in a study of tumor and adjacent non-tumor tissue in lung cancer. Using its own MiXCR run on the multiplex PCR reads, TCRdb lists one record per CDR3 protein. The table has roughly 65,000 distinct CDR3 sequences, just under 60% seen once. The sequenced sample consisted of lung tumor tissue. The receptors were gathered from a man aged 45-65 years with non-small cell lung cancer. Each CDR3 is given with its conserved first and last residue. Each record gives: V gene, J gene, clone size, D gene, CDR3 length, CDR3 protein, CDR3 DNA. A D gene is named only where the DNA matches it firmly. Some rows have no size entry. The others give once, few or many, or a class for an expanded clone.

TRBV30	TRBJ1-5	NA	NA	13	CAWSMQESQPQHF	TGTGCCTGGAGTATGCAGGAGAGTCAGCCCCAGCATTTT
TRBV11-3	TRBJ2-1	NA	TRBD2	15	CASSLASGRYNEQFF	TGTGCCAGCAGCTTAGCTAGCGGGAGATACAATGAGCAATTCTTC
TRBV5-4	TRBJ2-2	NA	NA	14	CASSLMTLAGDLFF	TGTGCCAGCAGCTTGATGACCCTCGCCGGGGATCTGTTTTTT
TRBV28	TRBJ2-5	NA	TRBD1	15	CASSDNTGVQETQYF	TGTGCCAGCAGTGACAACACAGGGGTCCAAGAGACCCAGTACTTC
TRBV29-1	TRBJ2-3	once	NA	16	CSVALHNGSSTDAQYF	TGCAGCGTTGCACTCCATAACGGGAGTTCCACAGATGCGCAGTATTTT
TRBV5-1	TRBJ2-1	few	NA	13	CASSLAGPYEQFF	TGCGCCAGCAGCTTGGCCGGTCCGTATGAGCAGTTCTTC
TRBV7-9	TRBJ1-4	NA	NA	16	CVSSTGVVSTNEKLFF	TGTGTCAGCAGCACAGGTGTCGTGTCGACTAATGAAAAACTGTTTTTT
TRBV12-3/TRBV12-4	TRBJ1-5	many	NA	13	CASSLWQGQPQHF	TGTGCCAGCAGTTTATGGCAGGGCCAGCCCCAGCATTTT
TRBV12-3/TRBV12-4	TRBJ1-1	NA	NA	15	CVSSYRWEMNTEAFF	TGTGTCAGCAGTTACCGATGGGAGATGAACACTGAGGCTTTCTTT
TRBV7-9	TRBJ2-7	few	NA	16	CASSFLPGADPYEQYF	TGTGCCAGCAGCTTCCTCCCCGGGGCGGATCCCTACGAGCAGTACTTC
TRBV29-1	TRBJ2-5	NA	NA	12	CSIFYRDGTQYF	TGCAGCATCTTCTACAGGGACGGGACTCAGTACTTC
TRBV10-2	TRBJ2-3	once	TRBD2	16	CASSEVRGTSIDTQYF	TGCGCCAGCAGTGAAGTTCGAGGGACTAGCATAGATACGCAGTATTTT
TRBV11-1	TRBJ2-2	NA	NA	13	CARSPGPVGELFF	TGTGCCAGGAGCCCGGGTCCAGTAGGGGAGCTGTTTTTT
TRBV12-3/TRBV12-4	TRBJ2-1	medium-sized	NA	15	CASSLYGGSYNEQFF	TGTGCCAGCAGTTTATATGGAGGCTCCTACAATGAGCAGTTCTTC
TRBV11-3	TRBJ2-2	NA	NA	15	CASSLGAGNTGELFF	TGTGCCAGCAGCTTAGGGGCAGGGAACACCGGGGAGCTGTTTTTT
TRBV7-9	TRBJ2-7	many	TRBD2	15	CASSLALAESYEQYF	TGTGCCAGCAGCTTAGCACTAGCGGAATCCTACGAGCAGTACTTC
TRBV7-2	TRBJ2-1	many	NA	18	CASSLAPRAGRSYNEQFF	TGTGCCAGCAGCTTAGCCCCCAGGGCGGGCCGCTCCTACAATGAGCAGTTCTTC
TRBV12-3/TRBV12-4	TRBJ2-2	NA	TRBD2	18	CASIPGTSGRANSGELFF	TGTGCCAGCATACCCGGGACTAGCGGGAGGGCAAACTCCGGGGAGCTGTTTTTT
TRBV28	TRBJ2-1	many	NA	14	CASSSTRTIGEQFF	TGTGCCAGCAGCTCCACTCGTACCATTGGTGAGCAGTTCTTC
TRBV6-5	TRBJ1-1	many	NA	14	CASSLGTQPTEAFF	TGTGCCAGCAGTTTGGGGACACAACCCACTGAAGCTTTCTTT
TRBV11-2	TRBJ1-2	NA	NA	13	CATVTPGGGCYTF	TGTGCCACTGTCACGCCGGGGGGAGGGTGCTACACCTTC
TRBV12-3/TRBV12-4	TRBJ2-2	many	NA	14	CASTVQGYTGELFF	TGTGCCAGCACCGTACAGGGTTACACCGGGGAGCTGTTTTTT
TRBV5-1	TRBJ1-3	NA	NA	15	CASRLGGVVRNTIYF	TGCGCCAGCAGGCTGGGAGGAGTGGTCCGAAACACCATATATTTT
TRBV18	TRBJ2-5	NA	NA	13	CASSPPSKETQYF	TGTGCCAGCTCACCACCAAGCAAAGAGACCCAGTACTTC
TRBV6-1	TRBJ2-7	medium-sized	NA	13	CASSRQSPYEQYF	TGTGCCAGCAGTCGACAGAGCCCCTACGAGCAGTACTTC
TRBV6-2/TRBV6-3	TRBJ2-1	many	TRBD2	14	CASSYLAGNNEQFF	TGTGCCAGCAGTTACCTAGCGGGAAACAATGAGCAGTTCTTC
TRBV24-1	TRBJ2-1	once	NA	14	CATSDSSGRLKQFF	TGCGCCACCAGTGATTCTAGTGGTCGATTGAAGCAGTTCTTC
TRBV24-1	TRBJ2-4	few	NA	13	CATSVSGVNIQYF	TGTGCCACCAGTGTTTCGGGAGTGAACATTCAGTACTTC
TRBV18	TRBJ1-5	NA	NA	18	CASSLTDTEPPSNQPQHF	TGTGCCAGCTCCCTAACTGACACAGAGCCTCCTAGCAATCAGCCCCAGCATTTT
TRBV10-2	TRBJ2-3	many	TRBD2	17	CASSEGTSGTSTDTQYF	TGCGCCAGCAGTGAAGGGACTAGCGGAACTAGCACAGATACGCAGTATTTT
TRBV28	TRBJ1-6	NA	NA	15	CASSLIGRGNSPFHF	TGTGCCAGCAGTTTGATCGGAAGGGGTAATTCACCCTTCCACTTT
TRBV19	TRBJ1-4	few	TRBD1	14	CASHPSGQIGKLFF	TGTGCCAGTCACCCTTCGGGACAGATTGGAAAACTGTTTTTT
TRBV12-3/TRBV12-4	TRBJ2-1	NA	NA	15	CASSSTRGSYNERFF	TGTGCCAGCAGTTCTACGCGGGGATCCTACAATGAGCGGTTCTTC
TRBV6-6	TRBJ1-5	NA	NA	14	CVNTQSDSNQPQHF	TGTGTCAACACCCAGAGCGACAGCAATCAGCCCCAGCATTTT
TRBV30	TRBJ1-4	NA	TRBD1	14	CVWSLQGTGEKLFF	TGTGTCTGGAGTTTACAGGGGACAGGGGAAAAACTGTTTTTT
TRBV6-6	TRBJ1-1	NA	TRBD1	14	CVISYDRGRIETFF	TGTGTCATCAGTTACGACAGGGGGCGAATTGAAACTTTCTTT
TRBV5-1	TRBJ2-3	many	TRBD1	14	CASSSGQDTDTQYF	TGCGCCAGCAGCTCAGGACAGGACACAGATACGCAGTATTTT
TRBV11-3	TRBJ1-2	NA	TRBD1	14	CASSLSGQGYGYTF	TGTGCCAGCAGCTTATCGGGACAGGGCTATGGCTACACCTTC
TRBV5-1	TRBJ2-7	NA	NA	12	CASSLSGQEQYF	TGCGCCAGCAGCTTGTCTGGCCAAGAGCAGTACTTC
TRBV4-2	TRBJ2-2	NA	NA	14	CASSQDSRYGELFF	TGTGCCAGCAGCCAAGATTCGAGGTACGGGGAGCTGTTTTTT